The 14 T cell receptor beta chains below all came from one sample that was sequenced in a study of T-cell reconstitution after alpha-beta-depleted transplantation in children. Using unique molecular identifiers, the investigators prepared the TCRbeta library. TCRdb passed the PCR reads through MiXCR, listing each CDR3 protein once. The table includes about a million distinct CDR3 sequences, roughly 29% detected once. The starting material was PBMCs, mostly from graft donor cells, obtained 360 days after TCRalphabeta/CD19-depleted stem cell transplant. These receptors all come from a boy under three years old who had a stem cell transplant for SCID, so the T cells may come from the graft donor.

The chain combines TRBV5-5 with TRBJ2-1, with D maybe TRBD1 (5 bases). Looked up from germline, CDR1 is SGHKS and CDR2 is YYEKEE (reference sequence). V was trimmed by 0 bases and J by 12 bases, leaving 13 bases between them. The CDR3 totals 13 residues. CDR3 region: CASSLVSGWGQFF. The DNA for the CDR3 is TGTGCCAGCAGCTTGGTATCAGGGTGGGGGCAGTTCTTC.

A few counts support this clonotype. The genes are TRBV5-1 and TRBJ2-7; 9 nucleotides agree with TRBD2. V dropped 4 bases and J dropped 3; count of bases not matched to a gene: 5. The germline V gene has CDR1 SGHRS and CDR2 YFSETQ. This CDR3 is built from 14 residues. In DNA, the CDR3 is TGCGCCAGCAGCGGCGGGGGGGTGCACTACGAGCAGTACTTC. Translated, it gives CASSGGGVHYEQYF.

This chain uses TRBV4-2 with TRBJ2-3, with D possibly TRBD2 on 6 matching bases. Per the germline V gene, CDR1 is LGHNA and CDR2 is YNFKEQ. Trimming stripped 1 base from V and 2 bases from J, with 13 bases between. The CDR3 has 16 amino acids. This CDR3 reads CASSQGRRGATDTQYF. The CDR3, as DNA: TGTGCCAGCAGCCAAGGAAGGCGCGGGGCCACAGATACGCAGTATTTT.

This clonotype was observed a handful of times. The V and J genes are TRBV7-2 and TRBJ2-7; 7 bases are a match to TRBD2. The CDR3 covers 16 residues. Germline CDR1 SGHTA, CDR2 FQGNSA. J was trimmed by 4 bases and V by 2 bases; bases with no gene match: 11. The CDR3 nucleotides read TGTGCCAGCAGCTTATCGTCCAGCGGGGATGCTTACGAGCAGTACTTC. It encodes CASSLSSSGDAYEQYF.

This clonotype was detected a few times. The chain recombines TRBV29-1 with TRBJ2-3, with D possibly TRBD1 on 8 matching bases. The CDR3 has 13 residues. The germline CDR1 and CDR2 sequences are SQVTM and ANQGSEA. The V gene lost 5 bases and the J gene lost 6 bases, with 15 bases spanning the gap. CDR3: CSVKGGDRDTQYF. As DNA, the CDR3 is TGCAGCGTTAAGGGGGGGGACAGGGATACGCAGTATTTT.

This clonotype was counted between two and nine times. The rearrangement links TRBV30 to TRBJ1-6; TRBD1 is a possible D gene (6 bases). Looked up from germline, CDR1 is GTSNPN and CDR2 is SVGIG (reference sequence). V was clipped by 3 bases and J by 7 bases, with 10 bases between them. The CDR3 contains 13 residues. The CDR3 region is CAWRSTGNSPLHF. CDR3 coding DNA: TGTGCCTGGAGGTCGACAGGAAATTCACCCCTCCACTTT.

This clonotype was seen a handful of times. The chain joins TRBV12-3 or TRBV12-4 to TRBJ1-3, with D tentatively TRBD1 (5 bases). V lost 11 bases and J 0 bases, leaving 14 bases between the germline ends. There are 14 residues in the CDR3. The CDR3 coding sequence is TGTGCCGGTTCCGACAGTGACTCTGGAAACACCATATATTTT. Protein product: CAGSDSDSGNTIYF.

This clonotype was counted between two and nine times. V usage is TRBV18 and J usage is TRBJ2-1; 7 bases line up with TRBD2. V dropped 4 bases and J dropped 5; count of bases not matched to a gene: 5. The CDR3 totals 14 residues. CDR1 KGHSH and CDR2 LQKENI come from the germline V gene. The CDR3 is CASSLGLDHNEQFF. CDR3 nucleotides: TGTGCCAGCTCACTCGGACTAGACCACAATGAGCAGTTCTTC.

This clonotype was recorded many times. The chain is built from TRBV20-1 and TRBJ2-5, with 11 bases lining up with TRBD2. The CDR3 extends over 15 amino acids. V lost 6 bases, J lost 2 bases, and 8 bases stayed unmatched. Germline loops: CDR1 DFQATT, CDR2 SNEGSKA (reference sequence). The CDR3, as DNA: TGCAGTGCCCTCTTAGCGGGGGGGCGTCAAGAGACCCAGTACTTC. Residues: CSALLAGGRQETQYF.

This chain joins TRBV7-2 and TRBJ2-3; D is tentatively TRBD1 or TRBD2 (6 bases each). The V gene lost 1 base and the J gene lost 1 base, with 15 bases spanning the gap. Germline V gene sequence: CDR1 SGHTA, CDR2 FQGNSA. The CDR3 totals 17 residues. CDR3 residues: CASSLGVGGPGTDTQYF. CDR3 bases: TGTGCCAGCAGCTTAGGGGTAGGGGGGCCTGGCACAGATACGCAGTATTTT.

The V call is TRBV7-8, the J call TRBJ2-3, with a weak D call TRBD1 (6 bases). This CDR3 region has 19 residues. Germline lookup yields CDR1 SGHVS and CDR2 FQNEAQ. V dropped 4 bases and J dropped 5 bases, with 28 bases sitting between them. DNA of the CDR3: TGTGCCAGCAGCTCCGAGGGGCAGGGGTATTTCAATGGGGAAGATACGCAGTATTTT. Residues: CASSSEGQGYFNGEDTQYF.

The chain employs TRBV6-5 and TRBJ2-5, with D tentatively TRBD2 (5 bases). CDR1 and CDR2 from the germline V gene are MNHEY and SVGAGI. This CDR3 is 15 amino acids long. The V gene lost 0 bases and the J gene lost 5 bases, with 13 bases spanning the gap. The CDR3 sequence: CASSYSGRRGETQYF. CDR3 coding DNA: TGTGCCAGCAGTTACTCGGGTCGAAGAGGGGAGACCCAGTACTTC.

This clonotype has a handful of counts. One end of the junction is discordant with germline, which a read error may explain. The CDR3 loop is CASSPGQGSNYGYTF. As DNA, the CDR3 is TGTGCCAGCAGCCCCGGACAGGGCTCCAACTATGGCTACACCTTC. This chain uses TRBV5-1 with TRBJ1-2, with 8 positions matching TRBD1. From germline, CDR1 is SGHRS and CDR2 YFSETQ. The CDR3 has 15 amino acids. Based on the CDR3 plus reference TRBV5-1 and TRBJ1-2, the full variable domain is KAGVTQTPRYLIKTRGQQVTLSCSPISGHRSVSWYQQTPGQGLQFLFEYFSETQRNKGNFPGRFSGRQFSNSRSEMNVSTLELGDSALYLCASSPGQGSNYGYTFGSGTRLTVV.

On this clonotype itself: The germline gene is not matched at one end of the junction; a read error may be the cause. The chain uses TRBV12-3 or TRBV12-4 and TRBJ2-7, with TRBD1 as a possible D gene (6 bases). The CDR3 has 15 residues. The CDR3 bases are TGTGCCAGCAGCCTGGACAGTTCCGCCTCCTACGAGCGGTACTTC. Translation: CASSLDSSASYERYF.